The TCR beta chain described here comes from a study of human T cells and chemical hapten exposure. Study background: Doses of diphenylcyclopropenone went to the patients' scalps weekly throughout the approximately 25-week study.

Study-wide results and caveats: Versus controls, expanded TCRs had significantly more large CDR3 similarity clusters.

The sample's time point: patch test 3, about 24 weeks after DPC sensitization. Treatment specified: therapeutic diphenylcyclopropenone sensitization with weekly scalp DPC. The trim removed 6 bases at V and 5 bases at J, leaving 13 bases unmatched. CDR1 MNHEY and CDR2 SVGEGT come from the germline V gene. CDR3 length: 16 residues. TCRdb ran MiXCR on the RACE reads and lists one entry per CDR3 protein. The sample lists 150,000 to 200,000 distinct CDR3 sequences, 28% seen once, with approximately 2.3% in the top ten. This clonotype has only a few counts. Its antigen is not identified. The receptor was isolated from a woman aged 18-30 years with alopecia areata. Some clones in this sample may be carry-over from other donors' samples. The source was whole blood, collected in connection with sensitization to the hapten diphenylcyclopropenone (DPC). The V gene is TRBV6-2 or TRBV6-3, the J gene TRBJ2-3, with 8 bases identical to TRBD2. CDR3 DNA: TGTGCCAGCAGCCCTTTGCGGGGGGCCGGGGGAGATACGCAGTATTTT. Protein: CASSPLRGAGGDTQYF.